The present TCR beta chain was sequenced within a study of shared clonotypes between healthy human individuals. CD45RO-negative cells were positively selected for CCR7, leaving out terminally differentiated effector memory CD45RA+ cells. Authors' methods: Quality scores were absent from the junction-only immunoSEQ sequences, so filtering differed. Method: immunoSEQ multiplex PCR; TCRdb's copy keeps in-frame clones and lacks some. V and J calls plus clone size are reproduced from that table; the DNA served to infer D and trimming. The sample has more than 2 million clones, over 85% seen once. The CDR3 sequence is 16 residues long. Germline V gene sequence: CDR1 SEHNR, CDR2 FQNEAQ (reference sequence). The V gene lost 0 bases and the J gene lost 2 bases, with 13 bases spanning the gap.

The receptor's source is a man younger than 35 in good health. Some clones in this sample may be carry-over from other donors' samples. Sample: naive CD8+ T cells from PBMCs. The V and J genes are TRBV7-9 and TRBJ1-1; D may be TRBD1 (5 bases). The CDR3 reads CASSLAINQGNTEAFF. The CDR3 region has the DNA TGTGCCAGCAGCTTAGCGATAAATCAGGGCAACACTGAAGCTTTCTTT.